The sequence of this T cell receptor beta chain was determined in a study of blood T cells in healthy people across ages. The study, taken as a whole, reports: Donor CMV status, an unknown factor, possibly confounded changes in expanded clonotypes.

This clonotype turned up a few times. Antigen unknown. Next came a second PCR, run for about 7 to 12 cycles, which used a sample-barcoded 5' primer along with a J-beta primer mix. TCRdb re-called the 5' RACE reads with MiXCR, one entry per CDR3 protein. The table includes over 950,000 distinct CDR3 sequences, roughly 51% detected once. J was trimmed by 6 bases and V by 1 base; bases with no gene match: 5. CDR1 and CDR2 (germline): LGHNA, YNFKEQ. The CDR3 is 14 residues long. This chain uses TRBV4-2 with TRBJ2-7; TRBD2 matches at 8 bases. Input material: blood. This sequence was found in a woman aged 60-75 years in good health. The CDR3 sequence: CASSQAAGDVEQYF. The CDR3 nucleotides are TGTGCCAGCAGCCAAGCAGCGGGAGACGTCGAGCAGTACTTC.